This is a list of T cell receptor beta chains from one sample in a study of radiation and T cells in renal cell carcinoma. TCRdb keeps only in-frame clones here, not all; method: immunoSEQ multiplex PCR. The sample lists approximately 29,000 clones, roughly 80% occurring once. Material: blood, obtained from a patient whose treatment included radiotherapy and nephrectomy. Receptors were obtained from a man in his sixties with renal cell carcinoma. Both conserved end residues are trimmed from each CDR3. Each record gives: CDR3 length, J gene, V gene, CDR3 protein.

>12|TRBJ2-5|TRBV9
ASSVEVAGETQY
>11|TRBJ2-7|TRBV30
AWSSSGRGEQY
>12|TRBJ1-2|TRBV6-5
ASSPGAAGYGYT
>11|TRBJ2-1|TRBV27
ASRGSWGNEQF
>12|TRBJ2-1|TRBV18
ASSPTSGYNEQF
>15|TRBJ2-1|TRBV6-4
ASSDSTAKGAYNEQF
>12|TRBJ2-5|TRBV6-5
ASSRLAGEETQY
>13|TRBJ2-1|TRBV2
ASSESGGSYNEQF
>12|TRBJ2-2|TRBV7-3
ASRGLANTGELF
>13|TRBJ1-1|TRBV30
AWRDRGLWDTEAF
>16|TRBJ2-1|TRBV4-3
ASSQEGPSGATYNEQF
>14|TRBJ2-7|TRBV7-8
ASSSDRDRVTYEQY
>11|TRBJ2-1|TRBV29-1
SVTWQNYNEQF
>12|TRBJ2-6|TRBV5-5
ASSWGSGANVLT
>11|TRBJ1-5|TRBV29-1
SVEPGPNQPQH
>14|TRBJ1-1|TRBV16
ASSPPLGRVLTEAF
>12|TRBJ2-1|TRBV11-2
ASSLEARRNEQF
>10|TRBJ2-3|TRBV11-3
ASSAGSGTQY
>10|TRBJ2-1|TRBV9
ASSVAYGEQF
>13|TRBJ2-7|TRBV30
AWSVLQLTSYEQY
>13|TRBJ2-4|TRBV11-1
ASSARGLAKNIQY
>11|TRBJ2-1|TRBV30
AWSVGSYNEQF
>16|TRBJ2-2|TRBV5-1
ASSSGRLAGGGTGELF
>10|TRBJ2-7|TRBV7-9
ASSSQTYEQY
>14|TRBJ2-1|TRBV11-2
ASSPTTGTNYNEQF
>11|TRBJ1-2|TRBV29-1
SVRLGTAHGYT
>9|TRBJ2-7|TRBV2
ASGNSYEQY
>16|TRBJ2-7|TRBV7-9
ASSLAMTSGSVFYEQY
>12|TRBJ2-3|TRBV9
ASSATLGGDTQY